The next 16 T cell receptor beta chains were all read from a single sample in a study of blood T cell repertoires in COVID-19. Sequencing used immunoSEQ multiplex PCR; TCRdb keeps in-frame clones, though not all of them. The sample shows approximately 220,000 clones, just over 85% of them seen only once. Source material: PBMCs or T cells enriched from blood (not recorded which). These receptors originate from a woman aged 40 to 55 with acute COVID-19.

Here the CDR3 DNA reads TGCGCCAGCAGCTCCGGGACTAGCGGGGGGTATGAGCAGTTCTTC. Amino acid sequence: CASSSGTSGGYEQFF. The gene calls are TRBV4-1 and TRBJ2-1, with 15 positions matching TRBD2. Trimming took 5 bases from V and 8 from J; bases not matched to a gene: 4. The CDR3 length is 15 residues. Germline V gene data show CDR1 as MGHRA and CDR2 as YSYEKL.

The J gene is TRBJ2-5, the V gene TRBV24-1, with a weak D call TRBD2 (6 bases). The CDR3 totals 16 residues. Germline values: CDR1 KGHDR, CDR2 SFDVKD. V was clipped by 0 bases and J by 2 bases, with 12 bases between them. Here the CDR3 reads CATSDLAFGGQETQYF. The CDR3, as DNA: TGTGCCACCAGTGATTTGGCTTTTGGGGGGCAAGAGACCCAGTACTTC.

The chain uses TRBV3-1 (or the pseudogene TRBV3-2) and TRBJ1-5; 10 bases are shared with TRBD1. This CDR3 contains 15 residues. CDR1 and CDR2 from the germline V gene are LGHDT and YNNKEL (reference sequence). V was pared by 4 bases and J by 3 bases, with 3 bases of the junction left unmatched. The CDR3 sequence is CASSPGTGDNQPQHF. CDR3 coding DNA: TGTGCCAGCAGCCCCGGGACAGGGGACAATCAGCCCCAGCATTTT.

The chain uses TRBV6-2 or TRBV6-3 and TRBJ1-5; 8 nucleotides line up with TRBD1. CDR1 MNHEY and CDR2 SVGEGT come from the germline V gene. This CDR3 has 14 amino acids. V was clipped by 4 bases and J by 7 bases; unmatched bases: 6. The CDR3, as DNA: TGTGCCAGCAGTTGGACAGGGATTCGCCAGCCCCAGCATTTT. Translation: CASSWTGIRQPQHF.

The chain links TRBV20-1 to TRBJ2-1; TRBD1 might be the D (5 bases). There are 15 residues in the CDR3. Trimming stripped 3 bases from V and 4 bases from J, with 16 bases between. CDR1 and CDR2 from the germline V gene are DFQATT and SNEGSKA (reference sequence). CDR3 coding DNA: TGCAGTGCTAGTCGCTTTGACAGCCTTTACAATGAGCAGTTCTTC. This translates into CSASRFDSLYNEQFF.

The CDR3: CASSLVPGTGNTIYF. CDR3 DNA: TGTGCCAGCAGCTTGGTTCCAGGGACTGGAAACACCATATATTTT. The rearrangement links TRBV5-6 to TRBJ1-3; D is possibly TRBD1 (5 bases). V lost 0 bases, J lost 2 bases, and 9 bases lay in between. From germline, CDR1 is SGHDT and CDR2 YYEEEE. There are 15 residues in the CDR3.

The CDR3 loop reads CASSPGQGTTVFGWQFF. As DNA, the CDR3 is TGTGCCAGCTCACCAGGACAGGGAACAACAGTTTTCGGTTGGCAGTTCTTC. The chain combines TRBV18 with TRBJ2-1; 8 bases align to TRBD1. This CDR3 comprises 17 residues. Germline-derived CDR1 and CDR2 are KGHSH and LQKENI. V lost 2 bases, J lost 12 bases, and 18 bases stayed unmatched. Variable domain in full (rest from reference TRBV18 and TRBJ2-1): NAGVMQNPRHLVRRRGQEARLRCSPMKGHSHVYWYRQLPEEGLKFMVYLQKENIIDESGMPKERFSAEFPKEGPSILRIQQVVRGDSAAYFCASSPGQGTTVFGWQFFGPGTRLTVL.

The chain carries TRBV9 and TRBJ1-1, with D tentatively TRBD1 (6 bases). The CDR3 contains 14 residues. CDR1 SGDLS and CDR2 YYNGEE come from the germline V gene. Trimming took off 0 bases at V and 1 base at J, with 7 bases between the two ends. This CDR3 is CASSVEGENTEAFF. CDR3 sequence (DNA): TGTGCCAGCAGCGTAGAGGGGGAGAACACTGAAGCTTTCTTT.

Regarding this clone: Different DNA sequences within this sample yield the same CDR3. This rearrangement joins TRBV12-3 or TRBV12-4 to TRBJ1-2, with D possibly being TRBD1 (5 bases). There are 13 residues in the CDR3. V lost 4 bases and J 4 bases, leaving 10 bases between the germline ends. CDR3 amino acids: CASSSSTAYGYTF. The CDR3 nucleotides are TGTGCCAGCAGTTCATCGACAGCCTATGGCTACACCTTC.

The CDR3 DNA is TGTGCCAGCAGCCTTCCTGCCAGAGAGACCCAGTACTTC. Its translation: CASSLPARETQYF. The genes are TRBV28 and TRBJ2-5; D is ambiguous. CDR3 size: 13 residues. The V gene's germline CDR1 is MDHEN and CDR2 SYDVKM. Trimming cost V 6 bases and J 4 bases, with 12 bases left between them.

CDR3 sequence reads: CTSSQAQGNNEQYV. The DNA for the CDR3 is TGCACCAGCAGCCAAGCCCAGGGTAACAACGAGCAGTACGTC. The chain links TRBV1 to TRBJ2-7; the table calls TRBD1, which could not be checked here. TRBV1 is a documented pseudogene. CDR3 length: 14 residues.

This chain's CDR3 is CASTTGSYGYTF. The CDR3 DNA reads TGTGCCAGCACCACAGGGAGCTATGGCTACACCTTC. The V call is TRBV6-5, the J call TRBJ1-2, with D possibly being TRBD1 (6 bases). Trimming took off 7 bases at V and 4 bases at J, with 10 bases between the two ends. CDR1 and CDR2 from the germline V gene are MNHEY and SVGAGI. This CDR3 region has 12 residues.

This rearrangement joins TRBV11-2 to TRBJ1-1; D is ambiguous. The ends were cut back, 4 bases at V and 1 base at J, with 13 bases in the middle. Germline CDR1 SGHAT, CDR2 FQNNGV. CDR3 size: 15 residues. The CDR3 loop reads CASSSGVRGNTEAFF. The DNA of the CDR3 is TGTGCCAGCAGCTCTGGGGTTCGGGGGAACACTGAAGCTTTCTTT.

Written as DNA, the CDR3 is TGTGCCAGCAAGGACTACCTGGGAGATACGCAGTATTTT. This translates into CASKDYLGDTQYF. This chain joins TRBV6-5 and TRBJ2-3, with D perhaps matching TRBD2 (6 bases). CDR3 size: 13 residues. The germline V gene has CDR1 MNHEY and CDR2 SVGAGI. V was trimmed by 7 bases and J by 5 bases, leaving 13 bases between them.

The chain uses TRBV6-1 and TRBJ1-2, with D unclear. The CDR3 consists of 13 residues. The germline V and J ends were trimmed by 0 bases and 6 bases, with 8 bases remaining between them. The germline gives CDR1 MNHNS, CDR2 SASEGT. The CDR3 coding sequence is TGTGCCAGCAGTGAAGCACGAACAGATGGCTACACCTTC. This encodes CASSEARTDGYTF.

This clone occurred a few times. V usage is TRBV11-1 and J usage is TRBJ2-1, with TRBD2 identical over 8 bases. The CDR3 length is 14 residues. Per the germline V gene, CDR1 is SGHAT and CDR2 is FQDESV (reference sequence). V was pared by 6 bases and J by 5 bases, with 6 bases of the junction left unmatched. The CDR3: CASRKTGGNNEQFF. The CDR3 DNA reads TGTGCCAGCAGAAAGACGGGGGGGAACAATGAGCAGTTCTTC.